This is a list of T cell receptor beta chains from one sample in a study of regulatory T cells in long-lasting Graves disease. Using its own MiXCR run on the multiplex PCR reads, TCRdb lists one record per CDR3 protein. This sample has some 560,000 distinct CDR3 sequences, with about 16% found just once. These same records also appear under a second study, on T cells in Graves' hyperthyroidism and ophthalmopathy.

The sample was peripheral blood mononuclear cells (PBMCs), taken at new diagnosis, from a patient treated with antithyroid drugs. These receptor sequences come from a woman in her forties or fifties with Graves disease. Both conserved end residues are part of each CDR3. Each record gives: V gene, J gene, D gene, clone size, CDR3 protein, CDR3 DNA. The D gene is left open where the match is weak. Size is omitted from some rows. Given values are once, few, many or a class for expanded clones.

TRBV5-1	TRBJ2-2	-	-	CASSNGPHTGELFF	TGCGCCAGCAGCAACGGGCCCCACACCGGGGAGCTGTTTTTT
TRBV4-1	TRBJ2-7	-	-	CASSQIEGYEQYF	TGCGCCAGCAGCCAAATAGAGGGCTACGAGCAGTACTTC
TRBV18	TRBJ1-5	-	-	CASSPPGTPGRGPQHF	TGTGCCAGCTCACCTCCCGGGACTCCTGGCAGAGGACCCCAGCATTTT
TRBV28	TRBJ1-5	TRBD1	many	CASSSGGTNQPQHF	TGTGCCAGCAGTTCAGGGGGCACTAATCAGCCCCAGCATTTT
TRBV29-1	TRBJ1-2	-	once	CSVWQQAYGYTF	TGCAGCGTTTGGCAACAGGCCTATGGCTACACCTTC
TRBV5-5	TRBJ2-1	-	many	CASSTSGVTYNEQFF	TGTGCCAGCAGCACCTCAGGGGTTACCTACAATGAGCAGTTCTTC
TRBV3-1	TRBJ2-7	TRBD2	many	CASSPKLAGEQYF	TGTGCCAGCAGCCCCAAACTAGCGGGAGAGCAGTACTTC
TRBV7-3	TRBJ1-6	-	few	CASSLTGPSYNSPLHF	TGTGCCAGCAGCTTAACGGGACCGAGTTATAATTCACCCCTCCACTTT
TRBV6-2/TRBV6-3	TRBJ1-1	-	-	CASSSGTRRVAFF	TGTGCCAGCAGTTCCGGGACCCGGCGGGTTGCTTTCTTT
TRBV12-3/TRBV12-4	TRBJ1-1	-	many	CASSQGANTEAFF	TGTGCCAGCAGTCAGGGAGCAAACACTGAAGCTTTCTTT
TRBV12-3/TRBV12-4	TRBJ1-4	TRBD1	many	CASRQGGGEKLFF	TGTGCCAGCCGACAGGGAGGCGGTGAAAAACTGTTTTTT
TRBV18	TRBJ2-1	-	many	CASSPNRAETGFREFF	TGTGCCAGCTCACCAAACCGAGCTGAAACAGGGTTTAGGGAGTTCTTC
TRBV2	TRBJ1-5	TRBD1	many	CASSERTAGGPQHF	TGTGCCAGCAGTGAGCGGACCGCAGGGGGGCCCCAGCATTTT
TRBV5-1	TRBJ1-1	-	-	CASRRAENTEAFF	TGCGCCAGCAGACGGGCGGAGAACACTGAAGCTTTCTTT
TRBV2	TRBJ2-5	TRBD2	-	CASSESASGGPQTQYF	TGTGCCAGCAGTGAAAGCGCTAGCGGGGGGCCACAGACCCAGTACTTC
TRBV5-1	TRBJ1-6	TRBD1	-	CASSETGDLNSPLHF	TGCGCCAGCAGCGAGACAGGGGACCTGAATTCACCCCTCCACTTT
TRBV5-5	TRBJ1-1	-	many	CASSPMAGSMNTEAFF	TGTGCCAGCAGCCCCATGGCAGGATCCATGAACACTGAAGCTTTCTTT
TRBV6-1	TRBJ1-6	TRBD1	many	CASSEDLGQGMGAPLHF	TGTGCCAGCAGTGAAGATTTGGGACAGGGTATGGGGGCACCCCTCCACTTT